The T cell receptor (beta chain) under discussion was sequenced for a study of CD8+ T cells in alopecia areata. Only a few counts were recorded for this clone. Its antigen is currently unknown. The sequencing template was cDNA reverse transcribed from extracted RNA. Here immunoSEQ multiplex PCR was the method, and the copy in TCRdb shows in-frame clones only, minus some. The table lists roughly 100,000 clones, 55% of them singletons. Overall study results and limits: Among patients, TCR sharing was less clear than in mice, a difference possibly due in part to HLA diversity in the patient population.

In germline, CDR1 is LNHDA, CDR2 SQIVND (reference sequence). CDR3 length: 15 residues. V lost 1 base to trimming and J lost 8 bases; unmatched junction nucleotides: 5. Sequencing was performed on CD4+ T cells sorted from blood. V gene TRBV19 combines with J gene TRBJ2-1; 10 bases agree with TRBD2. This sequence originates from a human donor in good health. The CDR3 nucleotides are TGTGCCAGTAGTATAGTCAGCGGGGGGGCGTATGAGCAGTTCTTC. Amino acids: CASSIVSGGAYEQFF.